One T cell receptor (beta chain) is described in this entry. Its specificity is not known. This sample is drawn from a study of CD8 T cells in ankylosing spondylitis. Whole-study findings and limits: Typical of ankylosing spondylitis blood, it appeared, was a TCR beta motif of fewer than ten highly homologous variants. From matched ankylosing spondylitis synovial fluid, disease-linked clones were reportedly recovered at significantly enriched levels.

Quantitative 5'-RACE was performed with molecular barcodes, and it yielded the TCR beta libraries. In TCRdb, the 5' RACE reads were re-called with MiXCR into one record per CDR3 protein. The sample lists roughly 48,000 distinct CDR3 sequences; 7.4% were seen once. The J segment lost 6 bases and the V segment lost 5 bases, leaving 3 bases of the junction unmatched. Germline CDR1 is SGHTA and CDR2 is FQGNSA. CDR3 length: 14 amino acids. This TCR was recovered from a female donor with ankylosing spondylitis or in good health (not recorded which). V is TRBV7-2 and J is TRBJ1-4, with 10 bases identical to TRBD1. Sequencing input: blood, either unsorted or a sorted T cell fraction (not recorded which). CDR3 coding DNA: TGTGCCAGCAGCCTCGACAGGGGGCATGAAAAACTGTTTTTT. Translated: CASSLDRGHEKLFF. The full variable domain, with the rest looked up from reference TRBV7-2 and TRBJ1-4, is GAGVSQSPSNKVTEKGKDVELRCDPISGHTALYWYRQSLGQGLEFLIYFQGNSAPDKSGLPSDRFSAERTGGSVSTLTIQRTQQEDSAVYLCASSLDRGHEKLFFGSGTQLSVL.